This entry features one TCR beta chain sequence. Within the sample, other DNA sequences also encode this same CDR3. This record comes from a study of T cell changes during pregnancy in multiple sclerosis. Only in-frame clones appear in the TCRdb table, and some are missing; sequencing was by immunoSEQ multiplex PCR. The table has around 56,000 clones, approximately 90% seen once; the top ten hold less than 3.5%. Per the germline V gene, CDR1 is SQVTM and CDR2 is ANQGSEA. With 2 bases removed from V and 2 bases from J, the gap between germline ends came to 13 bases. The CDR3 contains 14 residues. This material consisted of peripheral blood, taken in the third trimester of pregnancy. The clonotype comes from a female donor in good health, enrolled as a control in a pregnancy study. The chain couples TRBV29-1 to TRBJ2-7; D may be TRBD1 (6 bases). In nucleotides, the CDR3 is TGCAGCGTTGAATCAGGGGTAACGACCTACGAGCAGTACTTC. Amino acid sequence: CSVESGVTTYEQYF.